Shown below are 13 T cell receptor beta chains from a single sample sequenced in a study of a mutant IDH1 vaccine in newly diagnosed glioma. These TCRs are of unknown antigen specificity. Method: immunoSEQ multiplex PCR; TCRdb's copy keeps in-frame clones and lacks some. Here the sample spans around 26,000 clones, roughly 80% being singletons. The time point denotes: week 23, last vaccination. The investigators gave 300 ug of mutant IDH1 20-mer peptide in each vaccine dose, together with topical imiquimod. The sequencing here drew on PBMCs, taken from a glioma patient whose treatment included an IDH1 peptide vaccine. The receptors originated from a woman in her 30s with glioma.

The CDR3 loop reads CASSPQGSEKLFF. Here the CDR3 DNA reads TGTGCCAGCAGTCCACAGGGGAGTGAAAAACTGTTTTTT. The chain recombines TRBV6-5 with TRBJ1-4, with TRBD1 matching 7 bases. Per germline, CDR1 MNHEY and CDR2 SVGAGI. V was pared by 5 bases and J by 7 bases, with 4 bases of the junction left unmatched. This CDR3 is built from 13 residues.

V is TRBV5-1 and J is TRBJ1-6; D uncertain. The CDR3 is made up of 14 amino acids. Germline V lookup: CDR1 SGHRS, CDR2 YFSETQ. V dropped 0 bases and J dropped 7 bases, with 8 bases sitting between them. The CDR3 DNA is TGCGCCAGCAGCTTGGTGTCAGTCAATTCACCCCTCCACTTT. Protein: CASSLVSVNSPLHF.

The J gene is TRBJ2-6, the V gene TRBV30, with 8 positions matching TRBD1. This CDR3 has 16 amino acids. The germline V gene encodes CDR1 GTSNPN and CDR2 SVGIG (reference sequence). Trimming removed 2 bases from V and 3 bases from J; junction bases left unmatched: 6. This CDR3 is CAWSLQGAFGANVLTF. As DNA, the CDR3 is TGTGCCTGGAGTTTGCAGGGGGCTTTTGGGGCCAACGTCCTGACTTTC.

This chain connects TRBV6-5 to TRBJ1-2; TRBD1 matches 9 bases. The ends lost 0 bases at V and 6 bases at J; junction bases unmatched: 2. The CDR3 is made up of 14 amino acids. CDR1 and CDR2 from the germline V gene are MNHEY and SVGAGI. CDR3: CASSYSQGAHGYTF. CDR3 bases: TGTGCCAGCAGTTACTCACAGGGGGCCCATGGCTACACCTTC.

V and J are TRBV5-1 and TRBJ2-6; D remains ambiguous. Trimming left V 0 bases short and J 0 bases short, with 4 bases between. Germline V gives CDR1 SGHRS, CDR2 YFSETQ. The CDR3 is 15 residues long. CDR3 sequence: CASSLANSGANVLTF. The CDR3 DNA follows: TGCGCCAGCAGCTTGGCCAACTCTGGGGCCAACGTCCTGACTTTC.

The rearrangement links TRBV6-5 to TRBJ1-2, with a possible D match to TRBD1 (6 bases). Germline lookup yields CDR1 MNHEY and CDR2 SVGAGI. Trimming cost V 5 bases and J 3 bases, with 10 bases left between them. This CDR3 is 13 amino acids long. CDR3 protein: CASSETGYYGYTF. Written as DNA, the CDR3 is TGTGCCAGCAGTGAAACAGGGTACTATGGCTACACCTTC.

The CDR3 DNA reads TGCGCCAGCAGCCAAGAGGGACAGGGGAGGGGTGGCTACACCTTC. It codes for CASSQEGQGRGGYTF. The genes are TRBV4-3 and TRBJ1-2, with TRBD1 identical over 10 bases. Germline CDR1 and CDR2: LGHNA and YSLEER. This CDR3 contains 15 residues. The V segment lost 0 bases and the J segment 7 bases; nucleotides outside the gene matches: 5.

This chain uses TRBV29-1 with TRBJ2-5, with 7 bases lining up with TRBD2. Germline trimming cut 4 bases from V and 4 bases from J; bases unmatched to any gene: 12. CDR3 size: 15 residues. CDR1 SQVTM and CDR2 ANQGSEA come from the germline V gene. Written as DNA, the CDR3 is TGCAGCGTTGGGGTCGGCGGGGGATTTGGAGAGACCCAGTACTTC. Amino acids: CSVGVGGGFGETQYF.

This clone appeared a few times. The chain combines TRBV6-1 with TRBJ1-3; the D is unclear. The CDR3 is 14 amino acids. Germline lookup yields CDR1 MNHNS and CDR2 SASEGT. The germline V and J ends were trimmed by 6 bases and 0 bases, with 9 bases remaining between them. The CDR3 DNA sequence: TGTGCCAGCAGCTACAGTCCCTCTGGAAACACCATATATTTT. Encoded protein: CASSYSPSGNTIYF.

The chain employs TRBV6-6 and TRBJ2-4; D is unresolved. Germline V CDR1 and CDR2: MNHNY, SVGAGI (reference sequence). Between the trimmed V and J ends, which lost 4 bases and 4 bases, there was a span of 14 bases. The CDR3 extends over 15 amino acids. CDR3 protein: CASSSGEPGKNIQYF. The DNA of the CDR3 is TGTGCCAGCAGTTCGGGCGAACCGGGTAAAAACATTCAGTACTTC.

The chain combines TRBV19 with TRBJ2-5, with TRBD1 matching over 7 bases. Germline CDR1 is LNHDA and CDR2 is SQIVND (reference sequence). Losses at the gene ends were 4 bases for V and 4 bases for J; bases not matched to a gene: 6. The CDR3 is 14 amino acids. CDR3: CASSTTNRGETQYF. CDR3 DNA: TGTGCCAGTAGTACAACAAACAGGGGAGAGACCCAGTACTTC.

V is TRBV7-2 and J is TRBJ2-5, with 8 bases lining up with TRBD2. V lost 5 bases, J lost 7 bases, and 9 bases stayed unmatched. Germline V CDR1 and CDR2: SGHTA, FQGNSA. This CDR3 has 14 residues. CDR3 protein: CASSAGLADLTQYF. The DNA for the CDR3 is TGTGCCAGCAGCGCCGGACTAGCAGATCTGACCCAGTACTTC.

The J gene is TRBJ1-1, the V gene TRBV5-1; unclear D gene. Germline CDR1 and CDR2: SGHRS and YFSETQ. Trimming removed 0 bases from V and 4 bases from J, with 13 bases in between. This CDR3 comprises 15 residues. The CDR3 DNA follows: TGCGCCAGCAGCTTGGGAGAGGTTGCTGGCACTGAAGCTTTCTTT. Its protein product is CASSLGEVAGTEAFF.